This is a list of T cell receptor beta chains from one sample in a study of blood T cell repertoires in COVID-19. Repertoires were generated with immunoSEQ multiplex PCR, while TCRdb's copy carries only in-frame clones and drops some. The sample has around 300,000 clones, 70% to 90% seen once. The sequencing input was peripheral blood. Receptors were obtained from a man aged 18 to 29 with active or convalescent COVID-19. Both conserved end residues are part of each CDR3. The order of the fields is V gene, J gene, D gene, clone size, CDR3 DNA, CDR3 protein. The D gene is left open where the match is weak. For some rows the clone size is stated as once, few or many, or as a class when expanded; others skip it.

v_gene: TRBV6-5
j_gene: TRBJ1-1
d_gene: TRBD1
abundance: .
CDR3nt: TGTGCCAGCAGGAGGGGGCAGGACACTGAAGCTTTCTTT
CDR3aa: CASRRGQDTEAFF

v_gene: TRBV7-9
j_gene: TRBJ1-5
d_gene: .
abundance: .
CDR3nt: TGTGCCAGCAGCTTAGAGACAGATTATCAGCCCCAGCATTTT
CDR3aa: CASSLETDYQPQHF

v_gene: TRBV19
j_gene: TRBJ2-6
d_gene: TRBD1
abundance: .
CDR3nt: TGTGCCAGTAGTATAAGGACAGGGACAGCTGGGGCCAACGTCCTGACTTTC
CDR3aa: CASSIRTGTAGANVLTF

v_gene: TRBV9
j_gene: TRBJ1-6
d_gene: .
abundance: .
CDR3nt: TGTGCCAGCAGCGTAGGCGTCAGAGGGACTGAAAGACCCCTCCACTTT
CDR3aa: CASSVGVRGTERPLHF

v_gene: TRBV15
j_gene: TRBJ1-6
d_gene: TRBD1
abundance: .
CDR3nt: TGTGCCACCAGCAGACGGGACAGAGAAGTTTTTAATTCACCCCTCCACTTT
CDR3aa: CATSRRDREVFNSPLHF

v_gene: TRBV10-1
j_gene: TRBJ1-1
d_gene: TRBD1
abundance: .
CDR3nt: TGCGCCAGCAGAGAACGGGACAGGGTTGGGCTAGACACTGAAGCTTTCTTT
CDR3aa: CASRERDRVGLDTEAFF

v_gene: TRBV2
j_gene: TRBJ1-1
d_gene: .
abundance: .
CDR3nt: TGTGCCAGCAGTGCCCTTGGGGGGGCGGGAGCTGAAGCTTTCTTT
CDR3aa: CASSALGGAGAEAFF

v_gene: TRBV11-2
j_gene: TRBJ2-7
d_gene: TRBD1
abundance: .
CDR3nt: TGTGCCAGCACCCTGGGACAGGGGGCCGACGAGCAGTACTTC
CDR3aa: CASTLGQGADEQYF

v_gene: TRBV29-1
j_gene: TRBJ1-3
d_gene: .
abundance: .
CDR3nt: TGCAGCGTTGCCACTGGAAACACCATATATTTT
CDR3aa: CSVATGNTIYF

v_gene: TRBV10-3
j_gene: TRBJ1-1
d_gene: .
abundance: .
CDR3nt: TGTGCCACCCGAGACATTTCGAACACTGAAGCTTTCTTT
CDR3aa: CATRDISNTEAFF

v_gene: TRBV6-5
j_gene: TRBJ2-7
d_gene: TRBD2
abundance: .
CDR3nt: TGTGCCAGCAGTTACTCAGCGGGGGGTTCCTACGAGCAGTACTTC
CDR3aa: CASSYSAGGSYEQYF

v_gene: TRBV18
j_gene: TRBJ1-6
d_gene: TRBD1
abundance: .
CDR3nt: TGTGCCAGCTCACCGGGACAGGGAAGTAATTCACCCCTCCACTTT
CDR3aa: CASSPGQGSNSPLHF

v_gene: TRBV27
j_gene: TRBJ1-2
d_gene: .
abundance: .
CDR3nt: TGTGCCAGCAGACAGGGCTATGGCTACACCTTC
CDR3aa: CASRQGYGYTF

v_gene: TRBV10-3
j_gene: TRBJ2-7
d_gene: TRBD1
abundance: .
CDR3nt: TGTGCCATCAGTGCCGGACAGGGCTACGAGCAGTACTTC
CDR3aa: CAISAGQGYEQYF

v_gene: TRBV20-1
j_gene: TRBJ1-5
d_gene: .
abundance: .
CDR3nt: TGCAGTGCAAGTCTTCCGGGACTAGGACAGCCCCAGCATTTT
CDR3aa: CSASLPGLGQPQHF

v_gene: TRBV2
j_gene: TRBJ1-5
d_gene: TRBD1
abundance: .
CDR3nt: TGTGCCAGCAGTGAATTGGACAGGGTTGATCAGCCCCAGCATTTT
CDR3aa: CASSELDRVDQPQHF

v_gene: TRBV10-3
j_gene: TRBJ1-5
d_gene: .
abundance: .
CDR3nt: TGTGCCATCAGTGAGACAGGTTCTAGCAATCAGCCCCAGCATTTT
CDR3aa: CAISETGSSNQPQHF

v_gene: TRBV5-6
j_gene: TRBJ1-1
d_gene: .
abundance: once
CDR3nt: TGTGCCAGCAGCTTGGAAGGGTACGGGGACACTGAAGCTTTCTTT
CDR3aa: CASSLEGYGDTEAFF

v_gene: TRBV4-1
j_gene: TRBJ1-5
d_gene: .
abundance: once
CDR3nt: TGCGCCAGCAGCCAAGGGGGCGGGACGATGGGTAATCAGCCCCAGCATTTT
CDR3aa: CASSQGGGTMGNQPQHF

v_gene: TRBV4-1
j_gene: TRBJ1-2
d_gene: .
abundance: .
CDR3nt: TGCGCCAGCAGACCCCAGACATTATCTGACGGCTACACCTTC
CDR3aa: CASRPQTLSDGYTF

v_gene: TRBV10-3
j_gene: TRBJ2-5
d_gene: .
abundance: .
CDR3nt: TGTGCCATCAGTGCCCTAGGTAAGACCCAGTACTTC
CDR3aa: CAISALGKTQYF

v_gene: TRBV7-9
j_gene: TRBJ2-3
d_gene: .
abundance: .
CDR3nt: TGTGCCAGCAGCTTCCACACAGATACGCAGTATTTT
CDR3aa: CASSFHTDTQYF

v_gene: TRBV7-7
j_gene: TRBJ2-7
d_gene: .
abundance: .
CDR3nt: TGTGCCAGCAGCTATGGGCCCGAAGCCGAGCAGTACTTC
CDR3aa: CASSYGPEAEQYF

v_gene: TRBV6-1
j_gene: TRBJ1-5
d_gene: TRBD1
abundance: .
CDR3nt: TGTGCCAGCAGTGATGGACAGGCCGTAAGGGGAGCCCAGCATTTT
CDR3aa: CASSDGQAVRGAQHF

v_gene: TRBV7-8
j_gene: TRBJ2-1
d_gene: .
abundance: .
CDR3nt: TGTGCCAGCAGCTTAGTATATGAGGGTAGCGGTCTTGTAAATGAGCAGTTCTTC
CDR3aa: CASSLVYEGSGLVNEQFF

v_gene: TRBV15
j_gene: TRBJ2-1
d_gene: TRBD1
abundance: .
CDR3nt: TGTGCCACCAGCAGAGAGGCCTTGACAGGGAGTGAGCAGTTCTTC
CDR3aa: CATSREALTGSEQFF

v_gene: TRBV10-2
j_gene: TRBJ2-1
d_gene: .
abundance: .
CDR3nt: TGCGCCAGCAGTCAACTCGGTTACAATGAGCAGTTCTTC
CDR3aa: CASSQLGYNEQFF

v_gene: TRBV3-1/TRBV3-2
j_gene: TRBJ2-3
d_gene: .
abundance: .
CDR3nt: TGTGCCAGCAGCCAGGGGTTCCAGGGTTCTAGCACAGATACGCAGTATTTT
CDR3aa: CASSQGFQGSSTDTQYF

v_gene: TRBV15
j_gene: TRBJ1-4
d_gene: TRBD1
abundance: .
CDR3nt: TGTGCCACCAGCAGAGATTTCGCCGGGACAGTGAATGAAAAACTGTTTTTT
CDR3aa: CATSRDFAGTVNEKLFF

v_gene: TRBV4-1
j_gene: TRBJ1-6
d_gene: .
abundance: .
CDR3nt: TGCGCCAGCAGCCAAGATTTTAAGGGAGGGAATTCACCCCTCCACTTT
CDR3aa: CASSQDFKGGNSPLHF

v_gene: TRBV9
j_gene: TRBJ1-3
d_gene: .
abundance: .
CDR3nt: TGTGCCAGCACCGCCCCAGACCAGGGCATATATTTT
CDR3aa: CASTAPDQGIYF

v_gene: TRBV7-3
j_gene: TRBJ2-1
d_gene: .
abundance: few
CDR3nt: TGTGCCAGCAGCTTAATTACGGCGGGGGAGCAGTTCTTC
CDR3aa: CASSLITAGEQFF

v_gene: TRBV7-9
j_gene: TRBJ2-5
d_gene: .
abundance: .
CDR3nt: TGTGCCAGCAGCGGCGGCCAAGAGACCCAGTACTTC
CDR3aa: CASSGGQETQYF

v_gene: TRBV2
j_gene: TRBJ2-5
d_gene: .
abundance: .
CDR3nt: TGTGCCAGCAGCCGAGGTACCCAAGAGACCCAGTACTTC
CDR3aa: CASSRGTQETQYF

v_gene: TRBV7-9
j_gene: TRBJ1-2
d_gene: .
abundance: .
CDR3nt: TGTGCCAGCAGCTTGGGAGGTTATGGCTACACCTTC
CDR3aa: CASSLGGYGYTF

v_gene: TRBV6-1
j_gene: TRBJ1-1
d_gene: .
abundance: .
CDR3nt: TGTGCCAGCAGTGACCGGGACAAGTTGAACACTGAAGCTTTCTTT
CDR3aa: CASSDRDKLNTEAFF

v_gene: TRBV7-9
j_gene: TRBJ1-1
d_gene: .
abundance: .
CDR3nt: TGTGCCAGCAGCTTAGACCGAGGGAGCACTGAAGCTTTCTTT
CDR3aa: CASSLDRGSTEAFF

v_gene: TRBV19
j_gene: TRBJ1-1
d_gene: .
abundance: .
CDR3nt: TGTGCCAGTAGTATAGCCCTCAGTCAGGTTGGATTGAACACTGAAGCTTTCTTT
CDR3aa: CASSIALSQVGLNTEAFF

v_gene: TRBV27
j_gene: TRBJ1-4
d_gene: TRBD1
abundance: once
CDR3nt: TGTGCCAGCAGAACCGGGACAGAGAATGAAAAACTGTTTTTT
CDR3aa: CASRTGTENEKLFF

v_gene: TRBV28
j_gene: TRBJ1-2
d_gene: TRBD1
abundance: .
CDR3nt: TGTGCCAGCAGTTTTCCGACAGGGGGCCGTTATGGCTACACCTTC
CDR3aa: CASSFPTGGRYGYTF

v_gene: TRBV11-2
j_gene: TRBJ2-1
d_gene: TRBD1
abundance: .
CDR3nt: TGTGCCAGCAGCGTCGACAGGGGGGTTTCAAATGAGCAGTTCTTC
CDR3aa: CASSVDRGVSNEQFF

v_gene: TRBV5-1
j_gene: TRBJ2-5
d_gene: TRBD2
abundance: .
CDR3nt: TGCGCCAGCAGCGACTTCGCGGGGGGAATCCAAGAGACCCAGTACTTC
CDR3aa: CASSDFAGGIQETQYF

v_gene: TRBV10-2
j_gene: TRBJ2-1
d_gene: .
abundance: .
CDR3nt: TGCGCCAGCGTTCTAGCGCTCTCCTACAATGAGCAGTTCTTC
CDR3aa: CASVLALSYNEQFF

v_gene: TRBV5-1
j_gene: TRBJ1-4
d_gene: .
abundance: once
CDR3nt: TGCGCCAGCAGCCCGGGGGGGCAAAGGGAAAAACTGTTTTTT
CDR3aa: CASSPGGQREKLFF

v_gene: TRBV4-1
j_gene: TRBJ1-1
d_gene: TRBD1
abundance: .
CDR3nt: TGCGCCAGCAGCCAAGGACAGGGAAGTTTATTAGAAGCTTTCTTT
CDR3aa: CASSQGQGSLLEAFF

v_gene: TRBV15
j_gene: TRBJ2-7
d_gene: .
abundance: .
CDR3nt: TGTGCCACCAGCCAAGAGATGGGGAGCTCCTACGAGCAGTACTTC
CDR3aa: CATSQEMGSSYEQYF

v_gene: TRBV5-1
j_gene: TRBJ2-2
d_gene: TRBD1
abundance: .
CDR3nt: TGCGCCAGCAGCCCTGGACAGGGGGAGACCGGGGAGCTGTTTTTT
CDR3aa: CASSPGQGETGELFF

v_gene: TRBV3-1/TRBV3-2
j_gene: TRBJ2-5
d_gene: TRBD1
abundance: .
CDR3nt: TGTGCCAGCAGCCAAGCCGGGACAGGGGTAGAGACCCAGTACTTC
CDR3aa: CASSQAGTGVETQYF

v_gene: TRBV7-9
j_gene: TRBJ2-7
d_gene: .
abundance: .
CDR3nt: TGTGCCAGCAGCTTACTTTCTAGACGCGCCTACGAGCAGTACTTC
CDR3aa: CASSLLSRRAYEQYF

v_gene: TRBV2
j_gene: TRBJ2-2
d_gene: TRBD2
abundance: .
CDR3nt: TGTGCCAGCAGTGTTAGCGGGGGGGCCGTATCTCCCGGGGAGCTGTTTTTT
CDR3aa: CASSVSGGAVSPGELFF

v_gene: TRBV27
j_gene: TRBJ1-4
d_gene: TRBD1
abundance: .
CDR3nt: TGTGCCAGCAGTTTCCAACCGAACAGGGGAAGGGGTGAAAAACTGTTTTTT
CDR3aa: CASSFQPNRGRGEKLFF

v_gene: TRBV19
j_gene: TRBJ1-1
d_gene: .
abundance: .
CDR3nt: TGTGCCAGTAGTATATGGTCGGAGACTGAAGCTTTCTTT
CDR3aa: CASSIWSETEAFF

v_gene: TRBV11-2
j_gene: TRBJ1-5
d_gene: .
abundance: .
CDR3nt: TGTGCCAGCAGCTTAGAATTGGCGGGTCAGCCCCAGCATTTT
CDR3aa: CASSLELAGQPQHF

v_gene: TRBV7-6
j_gene: TRBJ2-3
d_gene: .
abundance: .
CDR3nt: TGTGCCAGCAGCTTAGGGCCTGATACGCAGTATTTT
CDR3aa: CASSLGPDTQYF